Below are 29 T cell receptor beta chains sequenced from a single sample in a study of molecular identifiers for immune sequencing clone quantification. TCRdb re-called the PCR reads through MiXCR, storing one row per CDR3 protein. This table holds some 650,000 distinct CDR3 sequences, 20% found once. Sample: naive CD8+ T cells from blood, with Jurkat cell RNA spiked in. As for subset: FACS-sorted CD8+CD4-CCR7+CD45RA+ naive T cells. These receptors were collected from a human donor in good health. Some libraries in this study had Jurkat cell RNA spiked in.

A word on this clonotype: The conserved final phenylalanine or tryptophan is absent from the CDR3, which likely points to a read error. The V and J genes are TRBV9 and TRBJ1-1; no clear D gene. The V gene lost 3 bases and the J gene lost 1 base, with 13 bases spanning the gap. This CDR3 is built from 15 residues. Germline V CDR1 and CDR2: SGDLS, YYNGEE. CDR3 sequence (DNA): TGTGCCAGCAGCGGCCCGACTTTGGGGAACACTGAAGCTTTCTCT. Translating gives CASSGPTLGNTEAFS.

This clonotype was seen ten or more times. The J gene is TRBJ2-1, the V gene TRBV7-9; 8 positions agree with TRBD2. CDR1 is SEHNR, CDR2 FQNEAQ, per germline (reference sequence). With 1 base clipped from V and 6 bases from J, the junction kept 5 bases outside the gene matches. This CDR3 is built from 15 residues. The CDR3: CASSLETSVFNEQFF. The CDR3 DNA reads TGTGCCAGCAGCTTAGAGACTAGCGTCTTCAATGAGCAGTTCTTC.

This clonotype has ten or more counts. The chain employs TRBV30 and TRBJ2-2; no firm D call. The V end was cut by 4 bases, the J end by 0 bases, with 6 bases between. The CDR3 spans 13 residues. Germline CDR1 is GTSNPN and CDR2 is SVGIG (reference sequence). The CDR3 is CAWMPANTGELFF. In nucleotides, the CDR3 is TGTGCCTGGATGCCGGCGAACACCGGGGAGCTGTTTTTT. Based on the CDR3 plus reference TRBV30 and TRBJ2-2, the full variable domain is SQTIHQWPATLVQPVGSPLSLECTVEGTSNPNLYWYRQAAGRGLQLLFYSVGIGQISSEVPQNLSASRPQDRQFILSSKKLLLSDSGFYLCAWMPANTGELFFGEGSRLTVL.

In its sample, this clonotype was seen many times. The V call is TRBV6-5, the J call TRBJ1-4, with 7 bases identical to TRBD1. The J segment lost 3 bases and the V segment lost 6 bases, leaving 7 bases of the junction unmatched. This CDR3 region has 15 residues. Looked up from germline, CDR1 is MNHEY and CDR2 is SVGAGI. The CDR3 loop reads CASRRWDRPNEKLFF. The CDR3 coding sequence is TGTGCCAGCAGGAGATGGGACAGACCTAATGAAAAACTGTTTTTT.

This clonotype has a handful of counts. The chain combines TRBV6-5 with TRBJ2-1; 9 nucleotides agree with TRBD2. CDR1 MNHEY and CDR2 SVGAGI come from the germline V gene. This CDR3 has 15 residues. The trim removed 4 bases at V and 8 bases at J, leaving 9 bases unmatched. CDR3 sequence reads: CASSSNSGSWYEQFF. For the CDR3, the DNA is TGTGCCAGCAGTTCGAATAGCGGGAGTTGGTATGAGCAGTTCTTC.

V usage is TRBV6-2 or TRBV6-3 and J usage is TRBJ2-5, with TRBD2 matching over 9 bases. The CDR3 has 17 residues. The V gene end was trimmed by 1 base and the J gene end by 4 bases; junction bases not matched to a gene: 10. From germline, CDR1 is MNHEY and CDR2 SVGEGT. The CDR3 DNA sequence: TGTGCCAGCAGTTACTATTCGGCGGGAGGGCCAGTAGAGACCCAGTACTTC. Protein: CASSYYSAGGPVETQYF.

The chain joins TRBV30 to TRBJ2-7, with 7 bases that match TRBD1. CDR3 size: 10 residues. V was pared by 6 bases and J by 9 bases, with 5 bases of the junction left unmatched. Germline V gene data show CDR1 as GTSNPN and CDR2 as SVGIG (reference sequence). The CDR3 is CACRDSGQYF. The CDR3 DNA is TGTGCCTGTCGGGACAGCGGGCAGTACTTC.

This clonotype appeared many times. This sequence joins TRBV2 and TRBJ1-4, with D perhaps TRBD1 (6 bases). Germline V CDR1 and CDR2: SNHLY, FYNNEI. This CDR3 spans 17 amino acids. V lost 3 bases and J lost 0, with 14 bases in between. CDR3 residues: CASSDPTDSATNEKLFF. CDR3 DNA sequence: TGTGCCAGCAGTGACCCTACGGACAGTGCAACTAATGAAAAACTGTTTTTT. The full variable domain, with the rest looked up from reference TRBV2 and TRBJ1-4, is EPEVTQTPSHQVTQMGQEVILRCVPISNHLYFYWYRQILGQKVEFLVSFYNNEISEKSEIFDDQFSVERPDGSNFTLKIRSTKLEDSAMYFCASSDPTDSATNEKLFFGSGTQLSVL.

This clonotype was seen ten or more times. The chain is built from TRBV5-5 and TRBJ2-7; 15 nucleotides line up with TRBD2. Germline V CDR1 and CDR2: SGHKS, YYEKEE (reference sequence). The CDR3 covers 15 residues. V lost 7 bases and J lost 7; bases outside the gene matches: 9. CDR3 DNA sequence: TGTGCCAGCTTCGGACTAGCGGGAGGGCCTGGGGAGCAGTACTTC. Its protein is CASFGLAGGPGEQYF.

This clonotype was observed a few times. The gene calls are TRBV6-5 and TRBJ2-3; 7 bases are a match to TRBD1. J gave up 3 bases and V 4 bases, and 4 bases lay outside the gene matches. The V gene's germline CDR1 is MNHEY and CDR2 SVGAGI. There are 14 residues in the CDR3. CDR3 in DNA: TGTGCCAGCAGTTCCGGACAGGAAACAGATACGCAGTATTTT. Protein product: CASSSGQETDTQYF.

This rearrangement joins TRBV7-2 to TRBJ2-5; TRBD1 aligns across 10 bases. In germline, CDR1 is SGHTA, CDR2 FQGNSA. V was pared by 4 bases and J by 5 bases, with 7 bases of the junction left unmatched. The CDR3 has 15 residues. CDR3 protein: CASSSGQGFWETQYF. DNA for the CDR3: TGTGCCAGCAGCTCGGGACAGGGGTTCTGGGAGACCCAGTACTTC.

This clonotype came up many times. The chain employs TRBV4-3 and TRBJ2-1, with 8 nucleotides matching TRBD1. V gave up 0 bases and J gave up 10 bases; unmatched junction bases: 8. Germline V gives CDR1 LGHNA, CDR2 YSLEER. This CDR3 has 15 amino acids. The CDR3 sequence is CASSQDPGTGEEQFF. CDR3 bases: TGCGCCAGCAGCCAAGATCCAGGGACAGGAGAAGAGCAGTTCTTC.

On this clonotype: Just one base apart from a much larger clone, this may be a read error. The J gene is TRBJ2-2, the V gene TRBV7-6, with unresolved D. V was trimmed by 8 bases and J by 6 bases, leaving 10 bases between them. The germline gives CDR1 SGHVS, CDR2 FNYEAQ. The length of the CDR3 is 12 residues. DNA for the CDR3: TGTGCCAGCGGCTCCCCGGCCGGGGAGCTGTTTTTT. Translating it yields CASGSPAGELFF.

This rearrangement joins TRBV19 to TRBJ2-2; D is unresolved. The V gene lost 7 bases and the J gene lost 7 bases, with 19 bases spanning the gap. The CDR3 has 15 amino acids. The germline V gene encodes CDR1 LNHDA and CDR2 SQIVND (reference sequence). The CDR3 DNA sequence: TGTGCCAGTACCCCGGTGGCCTCGGTCGACGGGGAGCTGTTTTTT. Amino acids: CASTPVASVDGELFF. The complete variable domain, with remaining parts taken from reference TRBV19 and TRBJ2-2, reads DGGITQSPKYLFRKEGQNVTLSCEQNLNHDAMYWYRQDPGQGLRLIYYSQIVNDFQKGDIAEGYSVSREKKESFPLTVTSAQKNPTAFYLCASTPVASVDGELFFGEGSRLTVL.

This clonotype was seen ten or more times. CDR3 region: CASSFGAGNTGELFF. CDR3 bases: TGTGCCAGCAGTTTCGGCGCGGGAAACACCGGGGAGCTGTTTTTT. The chain has TRBV28 and TRBJ2-2; maybe TRBD2 (6 bases). The CDR3 has 15 amino acids. CDR1 MDHEN and CDR2 SYDVKM come from the germline V gene. With 3 bases removed from V and 2 bases from J, the gap between germline ends came to 10 bases.

The V call is TRBV6-1, the J call TRBJ2-7; tentatively, D is TRBD2 (5 bases). Germline-derived CDR1 and CDR2 are MNHNS and SASEGT. The CDR3 is 14 amino acids. V dropped 6 bases and J dropped 2 bases, with 14 bases sitting between them. CDR3 region: CASRDRGIPYEQYF. DNA of the CDR3: TGTGCCAGCAGGGATAGAGGGATCCCCTACGAGCAGTACTTC.

This clonotype occurred a few times. The gene calls are TRBV12-3 or TRBV12-4 and TRBJ2-1; 7 bases are a match to TRBD1. The CDR3 is made up of 15 amino acids. The trim removed 7 bases at V and 6 bases at J, leaving 12 bases unmatched. Written as DNA, the CDR3 is TGTGCCAGCACCCCCCCATCGGCAGGGGGCAATGAGCAGTTCTTC. Encoded protein: CASTPPSAGGNEQFF.

This chain joins TRBV4-1 and TRBJ2-2, with 7 bases aligning to TRBD1. Germline CDR1 reads MGHRA; CDR2 reads YSYEKL. The CDR3 runs to 17 residues. The ends lost 1 base at V and 7 bases at J; junction bases unmatched: 12. The CDR3 DNA reads as TGCGCCAGCAGCCAAGCCCAGACAGGGTTTAGGGTCGGGGAGCTGTTTTTT. The encoded protein is CASSQAQTGFRVGELFF.

This clonotype appeared many times. V is TRBV20-1 and J is TRBJ2-1, with TRBD2 identical over 16 bases. Germline lookup yields CDR1 DFQATT and CDR2 SNEGSKA (reference sequence). J gave up 3 bases and V 4 bases, and 6 bases lay outside the gene matches. This CDR3 comprises 17 residues. CDR3 DNA sequence: TGCAGTGCTAAGGGACTAGCGGGAGGGATCGACTACAATGAGCAGTTCTTC. Amino acids: CSAKGLAGGIDYNEQFF.

Concerning this clonotype: This may stem from a read error, because a much larger clone lies one nucleotide away. V gene TRBV7-6 combines with J gene TRBJ2-3, with D perhaps matching TRBD2 (6 bases). CDR3 length equals 15 residues. Germline CDR1 is SGHVS and CDR2 is FNYEAQ. The CDR3 sequence is CVLGGNTGDSDTQYF. Written as DNA, the CDR3 is TGTGTCTTGGGGGGTAATACGGGAGACTCAGATACGCAGTATTTT.

Notes on this clonotype: This may come from a read error, since a much larger clone is one base off. The chain couples TRBV28 to TRBJ2-3; TRBD1 agrees at 8 bases. The germline V gene encodes CDR1 MDHEN and CDR2 SYDVKM. The CDR3 is made up of 14 amino acids. V shed 1 base and J 8 bases; nucleotides not matched to a gene: 5. The CDR3: CASSLSGGSGTQYF. The CDR3, as DNA: TGTGCCAGCAGTTTATCAGGGGGCAGTGGTACGCAGTATTTT.

Note on this clonotype: An end of the junction differs from the germline gene, which may be a read error. The V call is TRBV5-6, the J call TRBJ2-7, with unresolved D. Germline lookup yields CDR1 SGHDT and CDR2 YYEEEE. This CDR3 has 12 residues. The DNA for the CDR3 is TGTGCCGGCAGCAACGAGGTACACGAGCAGTACTTC. Translation gives CAGSNEVHEQYF.

This clonotype was seen repeatedly, ten times or more. The chain employs TRBV29-1 and TRBJ2-7, with D perhaps matching TRBD1 or TRBD2 (5 bases each). The CDR3 extends over 11 amino acids. V shed 6 bases and J shed 6 bases, with 12 bases lying between them. CDR1 is SQVTM, CDR2 ANQGSEA, per germline. In DNA, the CDR3 is TGCAGCGTCGTCGGGACGACCGAGCAGTACTTC. Translated, it gives CSVVGTTEQYF.

This clonotype was picked up many times. For the CDR3, the DNA is TGCGCCAGCAGCCAAGATCGGGACTGGACCTCTACCTACGAGCAGTACTTC. The encoded protein is CASSQDRDWTSTYEQYF. The chain links TRBV4-1 to TRBJ2-7, with a tentative D call TRBD2 (6 bases). The germline CDR1 and CDR2 sequences are MGHRA and YSYEKL. This CDR3 is 17 amino acids long. Trimming took 0 bases from V and 2 from J, leaving 17 bases between them.

This clonotype was counted ten times or more. V and J are TRBV5-8 and TRBJ1-1, with 10 positions matching TRBD1. CDR1 is SGHTS, CDR2 YDEGEE, per germline. The CDR3 is made up of 17 amino acids. V lost 0 bases to trimming and J lost 3 bases; unmatched junction nucleotides: 8. CDR3 in DNA: TGTGCCAGCAGCTTGGGACAGGGGGCCGACTCCTACACTGAAGCTTTCTTT. This encodes CASSLGQGADSYTEAFF.

Ten or more counts support this clonotype. The J gene is TRBJ2-7, the V gene TRBV20-1, with 12 positions matching TRBD2. CDR1 and CDR2 from the germline V gene are DFQATT and SNEGSKA (reference sequence). This CDR3 spans 15 amino acids. The V segment lost 1 base and the J segment 4 bases; nucleotides outside the gene matches: 5. For the CDR3, the DNA is TGCAGTGCTAGAGGAGGGACTAGCGGGCAGTACGAGCAGTACTTC. Translation: CSARGGTSGQYEQYF.

This clonotype was picked up many times. This chain uses TRBV6-6 with TRBJ2-3, with TRBD2 matching 7 bases. Germline CDR1 reads MNHNY; CDR2 reads SVGAGI (reference sequence). The CDR3 consists of 15 residues. The V gene end was trimmed by 8 bases and the J gene end by 0 bases; junction bases not matched to a gene: 8. The CDR3 bases are TGTGCCAGCGCCATCAGCGGGAAGAGCACAGATACGCAGTATTTT. Amino acid sequence: CASAISGKSTDTQYF.

This clonotype was picked up many times. The V gene is TRBV4-1, the J gene TRBJ1-5, with D uncertain. CDR1 and CDR2 from the germline V gene are MGHRA and YSYEKL. Deletions cut 0 bases from V and 6 bases from J, with 12 bases between. This CDR3 has 15 residues. The CDR3 reads CASSQDLVGGQPQHF. The DNA of the CDR3 is TGCGCCAGCAGCCAAGATCTGGTAGGAGGTCAGCCCCAGCATTTT.

This clonotype showed up just a few times. This sequence joins TRBV7-9 and TRBJ2-2; 9 bases align to TRBD2. CDR3 length equals 15 residues. Germline assignment: CDR1 SEHNR and CDR2 FQNEAQ (reference sequence). J gave up 5 bases and V 3 bases, and 4 bases lay outside the gene matches. DNA of the CDR3: TGTGCCAGCAGCTTTAGCGGGAGTCTGACCGGGGAGCTGTTTTTT. It specifies CASSFSGSLTGELFF.